Sequencing of this TCR beta chain was carried out in a study of T-cell memory formation after mild COVID-19. Broader study findings: Balance between CD4 and CD8 was seen in clones contracting day 15 to 85, and a CD4+ lean was seen in later expanders. Confirmation was lacking for SARS-CoV-2 specificity of second-wave clones that peaked on day 37. Certain responding clones were present in pre-infection memory, suggesting participation of cross-reactive memory.

On this clonotype: The antigen is not known.

TCRdb fed the 5' RACE reads into MiXCR, producing one record per CDR3 protein. The repertoire holds about 450,000 distinct CDR3 sequences, under 25% seen once, with about an eighth in the top ten. Per germline, CDR1 ENHRY and CDR2 SYGVKD. This CDR3 comprises 13 residues. V dropped 3 bases and J dropped 2 bases, with 7 bases sitting between them. Sequencing used PBMCs or a T cell subset sorted from them (not recorded which). The clonotype comes from an adult woman who had mild COVID-19 (a few samples of this study predate the infection). Cell type and time point are not known. The rearrangement uses TRBV10-3 and TRBJ1-2; D is unclear. In DNA form, the CDR3 reads TGTGCCATCAGTGACGACGTAAACTATGGCTACACCTTC. Translated: CAISDDVNYGYTF.